Listed below are T cell receptor beta chains from one sample, sequenced in a study of cytomegalovirus exposure and HLA in healthy donors. Profiling relied on immunoSEQ multiplex PCR, and the TCRdb table lists in-frame clones only, not all of them. There are under 150,000 clones in the sample; around a tenth occur only once, and approximately 3% lies in the top ten. The sequencing sample was made of PBMCs. The receptor set was obtained from a man between 25 and 39 years old in good health and CMV-seronegative. Both conserved end residues are part of each CDR3. A D gene is named only where the DNA matches it firmly. Only some rows state a clone size, as once, few, many or a class for expanded clones.

TRBV14	TRBD1	NA	TRBJ2-7	TGTGCCAGCAGCCAGACTTACAGGGGAAACTACGAGCAGTACTTC	CASSQTYRGNYEQYF
TRBV11-3	TRBD2	NA	TRBJ2-2	TGTGCCAGCAGCTTGGGCCTAGCGGGAGGTGACACCGGGGAGCTGTTTTTT	CASSLGLAGGDTGELFF
TRBV4-1	TRBD1	NA	TRBJ1-5	TGCGCCAGCAGCCAAGGGGACAGGTTCAATCAGCCCCAGCATTTT	CASSQGDRFNQPQHF
TRBV5-1	NA	NA	TRBJ1-1	TGCGCCAGCAGCTTGGGGCAGGGCGGCACTGAAGCTTTCTTT	CASSLGQGGTEAFF
TRBV27	TRBD1	few	TRBJ1-1	TGTGCCAGCGGACAGGGCTCGGTCACTGAAGCTTTCTTT	CASGQGSVTEAFF
TRBV20-1	NA	few	TRBJ2-5	TGCAGTGCTAGTTCCGGAGAGACCCAGTACTTC	CSASSGETQYF
TRBV7-6	NA	few	TRBJ2-1	TGTGCCAGCAGGCCGGACACCAGCTCCTACAATGAGCAGTTCTTC	CASRPDTSSYNEQFF
TRBV4-3	NA	few	TRBJ2-3	TGCGCCAGCAGCCTCGAGGGTAGGGCGTCGGATACGCAGTATTTT	CASSLEGRASDTQYF
TRBV14	TRBD1	NA	TRBJ2-7	TGTGCCAGCAGCCATCTTCTCCGGACAGGGGCAGGTAACGAGCAGTACTTC	CASSHLLRTGAGNEQYF
TRBV28	TRBD2	NA	TRBJ2-1	TGTGCCAGCAGCCGACGACTAGCGGGAGGTCATTACAATGAGCAGTTCTTC	CASSRRLAGGHYNEQFF
TRBV18	NA	NA	TRBJ1-4	TGTGCCAGCTCTCTCAACTCGCAGAGGCTACAGGGTGAAAAACTGTTTTTT	CASSLNSQRLQGEKLFF
TRBV19	TRBD1	few	TRBJ1-4	TGTGCCAGTAGTAAAGGACAGGGGGCGGTTGAAAAACTGTTTTTT	CASSKGQGAVEKLFF
TRBV6-1	NA	few	TRBJ1-1	TGTGCCAGCAGGGGGACACCCCAGAACACTGAAGCTTTCTTT	CASRGTPQNTEAFF
TRBV7-2	NA	NA	TRBJ1-2	TGTGCCAGCAGGTCTCAGGGGACCAACTATGGCTACACCTTC	CASRSQGTNYGYTF
TRBV5-6	TRBD1	NA	TRBJ2-7	TGTGCCAGTAATTGGGACAGGGAGACCTACGAGCAGTACTTC	CASNWDRETYEQYF
TRBV5-1	NA	NA	TRBJ1-1	TGCGCCAGCAGCGTCTCCCCGGTGGGGGGGCTCACTGAAGCTTTCTTT	CASSVSPVGGLTEAFF
TRBV5-6	NA	few	TRBJ2-7	TGTGCCAGCAGCTGGGGGACTTCCGCCTACGAGCAGTACTTC	CASSWGTSAYEQYF
TRBV19	TRBD1	few	TRBJ2-1	TGTGCCAGTAGTACTCTGACAGGGGCCCCCTACAATGAGCAGTTCTTC	CASSTLTGAPYNEQFF
TRBV2	TRBD2	few	TRBJ2-5	TGTGCCAGCCTGAGGACTAGCGGGGAGACCCAGTACTTC	CASLRTSGETQYF
TRBV7-2	TRBD1	many	TRBJ2-6	TGTGCCAGCAGCTTCGACAGGGCGACGGGGGGGGCCAACGTCCTGACTTTC	CASSFDRATGGANVLTF
TRBV6-5	TRBD2	NA	TRBJ2-3	TGTGCCAGCAGTTACTTAAGCGGGAGAACGACAGATACGCAGTATTTT	CASSYLSGRTTDTQYF
TRBV11-2	NA	NA	TRBJ1-1	TGTGCCAGCAGCCCTACTAACACTGAAGCTTTCTTT	CASSPTNTEAFF
TRBV10-1	TRBD1	NA	TRBJ1-4	TGCGCCAGCAGTGCCGGGACAGAGAATGAAAAACTGTTTTTT	CASSAGTENEKLFF
TRBV6-5	TRBD2	NA	TRBJ2-1	TGTGCCAGCACCGCCTCCGGGAGGGCCTGGGATGAGCAGTTCTTC	CASTASGRAWDEQFF
TRBV5-1	TRBD1	NA	TRBJ1-4	TGCGCCAGCAGCTTGGGACAGGGTCTTGAAAAACTGTTTTTT	CASSLGQGLEKLFF
TRBV6-1	NA	NA	TRBJ1-1	TGTGCCAGCAGTGTTGGGGAGGGCCGGGCTGAAGCTTTCTTT	CASSVGEGRAEAFF
TRBV11-3	NA	NA	TRBJ1-3	TGTGCCAGCAGCTTGGACACAGCGGGAAACACCATATATTTT	CASSLDTAGNTIYF
TRBV6-5	NA	few	TRBJ2-7	TGTGCCAGCAGCCCCCGCAAGGGACACCCAGGCGAGCAGTACTTC	CASSPRKGHPGEQYF
TRBV7-6	TRBD1	NA	TRBJ2-2	TGTGCCAGCAGCTTAGCGGCGGGACAGGGGGCCGGGGAGCTGTTTTTT	CASSLAAGQGAGELFF
TRBV14	NA	NA	TRBJ1-2	TGTGCCAGCAGCCAAGAATGGCGGGATGGCTACACCTTC	CASSQEWRDGYTF
TRBV13	TRBD1	NA	TRBJ2-1	TGTGCCAGCAGCTTCCGGGACAGGGGCAATGAGCAGTTCTTC	CASSFRDRGNEQFF
TRBV25-1	TRBD1	few	TRBJ1-1	TGTGCCAGCAGTGAGCCGGGACAGGGGGGACACACTGAAGCTTTCTTT	CASSEPGQGGHTEAFF
TRBV28	TRBD1	few	TRBJ1-3	TGTGCCAGCGGAACCGGGACAGTGATCTCTGGAAACACCATATATTTT	CASGTGTVISGNTIYF
TRBV14	TRBD2	NA	TRBJ2-5	TGTGCCAGCAGCGGATCCTGGACTAGCGGGAGGGCCCGGCAAGAGACCCAGTACTTC	CASSGSWTSGRARQETQYF
TRBV5-5	NA	NA	TRBJ1-1	TGTGCCAGCAGCTTGCAGGGTCGGACTGAAGCTTTCTTT	CASSLQGRTEAFF
TRBV2	NA	NA	TRBJ2-6	TGTGCCAGCAGTAGCCGATCTGGGGCCAACGTCCTGACTTTC	CASSSRSGANVLTF
TRBV27	TRBD1	NA	TRBJ2-3	TGTGCCAGCAGTTTTGGGCAGGGGGCCACAGATACGCAGTATTTT	CASSFGQGATDTQYF